The clone carrying this T cell receptor (beta chain) came up a few times. The antigen remains unidentified. The data were obtained in a study of cytomegalovirus exposure and HLA in healthy donors. Study-wide results and caveats: Because they were indistinguishable, some V segments, including TRBV6-2 and TRBV6-3, were excluded. Within a later analysis, the majority of CMV-associated TCR beta chains appeared HLA-restricted.

V gave up 6 bases and J gave up 10 bases; unmatched junction bases: 7. CDR1 is ENHRY and CDR2 is SYGVKD in the germline V gene. CDR3 length: 15 amino acids. PCR used 60 Vbeta primers and 13 Jbeta primers. Repertoires were generated with immunoSEQ multiplex PCR, while TCRdb's copy carries only in-frame clones and drops some. The sample shows around 45,000 clones, about half of them seen only once. The TCR originated in a man aged 60 to 75 in good health and CMV-seronegative. The sample consisted of PBMCs. The chain employs TRBV10-3 and TRBJ2-1; TRBD2 matches 15 bases. The CDR3 DNA reads TGTGCCATCAGGGAGGGGACTAGCGGGAGGAACGAGCAGTTCTTC. This translates into CAIREGTSGRNEQFF.